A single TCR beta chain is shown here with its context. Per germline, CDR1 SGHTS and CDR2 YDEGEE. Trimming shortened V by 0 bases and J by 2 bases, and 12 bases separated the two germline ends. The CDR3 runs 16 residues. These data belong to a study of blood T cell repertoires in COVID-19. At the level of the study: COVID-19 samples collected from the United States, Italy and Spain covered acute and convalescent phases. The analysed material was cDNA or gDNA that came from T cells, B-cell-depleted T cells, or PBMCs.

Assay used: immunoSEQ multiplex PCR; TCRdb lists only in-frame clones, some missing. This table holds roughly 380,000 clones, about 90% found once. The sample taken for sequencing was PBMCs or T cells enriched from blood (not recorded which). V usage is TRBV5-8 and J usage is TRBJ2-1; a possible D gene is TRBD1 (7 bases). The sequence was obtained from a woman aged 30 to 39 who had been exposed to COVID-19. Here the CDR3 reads CASSLGARGAYNEQFF. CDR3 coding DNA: TGTGCCAGCAGCTTGGGAGCCAGGGGGGCCTACAATGAGCAGTTCTTC.